This T cell receptor beta chain came from a study of cytomegalovirus exposure and HLA in healthy donors. CDR1 and CDR2 from the germline V gene are WSHSY and SAAADI. This CDR3 region has 14 residues. After removal of 8 bases from V and 4 bases from J, the junction contained 5 bases not matched to a gene. This clone has just a few counts. The PCR ran on 60 Vbeta and 13 Jbeta primers. Libraries were prepared by immunoSEQ multiplex PCR; TCRdb keeps only in-frame clonotypes and omits some of them. The sample consists of 90,000 to 120,000 clones, about 81% of them appearing once. This TCR derives from a man aged 30-40 years in good health and CMV-seropositive. Sequencing was done on a sample of PBMCs. The chain carries TRBV10-2 and TRBJ2-1; 10 positions agree with TRBD2. DNA of the CDR3: TGCGCCAGCTTGCTAGCGGGGGTATACAATGAGCAGTTCTTC. Amino acid sequence: CASLLAGVYNEQFF.